The entry that follows covers one TCR beta chain sequence. Clones were sequenced by immunoSEQ multiplex PCR, and TCRdb holds only the in-frame ones, with some missing. The sample has around 260,000 clones, approximately 85% seen once. The source of the sample is a study of blood T cell repertoires in COVID-19. Germline assignment: CDR1 SNHLY and CDR2 FYNNEI. With 7 bases clipped from V and 5 bases from J, the junction kept 7 bases outside the gene matches. This CDR3 region has 13 residues. The source material was PBMCs or T cells enriched from blood (not recorded which). The chain links TRBV2 to TRBJ1-1; 7 bases agree with TRBD1. This TCR was sampled from a woman aged 25 to 39 who had recovered from COVID-19. CDR3: CASMQGGRTEAFF. CDR3 DNA: TGTGCCAGCATGCAGGGGGGCCGAACTGAAGCTTTCTTT.